This section outlines one TCR beta chain sequence together with its context. This record belongs to a study of blood T cell repertoires in COVID-19. Study context: Whether acute or convalescent, the COVID-19 samples came from the United States, Italy and Spain. From T cells, B-cell-depleted T cells, or PBMCs came the material, which was cDNA or gDNA.

Authors' methods: Estimation of nucleated cell counts was performed using reference gene primer amplification. Clones were sequenced by immunoSEQ multiplex PCR, and TCRdb holds only the in-frame ones, with some missing. The V and J calls and the clone size are those of that table, but D and trimming were determined from the DNA. The sample holds about 18,000 clones, approximately 90% seen once. The clonotype was recovered from a human donor in a cohort sampled during active COVID-19. Sequencing input: peripheral blood.

CDR3 nucleotides: TGTGCCAGCAGCCATCACCGGGACAGGGGGCGCGAAGCTTTCTTT. Amino acid sequence: CASSHHRDRGREAFF. This chain uses TRBV3-1 (or the pseudogene TRBV3-2) with TRBJ1-1, with 12 bases that match TRBD1. V lost 3 bases, J lost 8 bases, and 7 bases stayed unmatched. Germline CDR1 is LGHDT and CDR2 is YNNKEL (reference sequence). The CDR3 consists of 15 residues.